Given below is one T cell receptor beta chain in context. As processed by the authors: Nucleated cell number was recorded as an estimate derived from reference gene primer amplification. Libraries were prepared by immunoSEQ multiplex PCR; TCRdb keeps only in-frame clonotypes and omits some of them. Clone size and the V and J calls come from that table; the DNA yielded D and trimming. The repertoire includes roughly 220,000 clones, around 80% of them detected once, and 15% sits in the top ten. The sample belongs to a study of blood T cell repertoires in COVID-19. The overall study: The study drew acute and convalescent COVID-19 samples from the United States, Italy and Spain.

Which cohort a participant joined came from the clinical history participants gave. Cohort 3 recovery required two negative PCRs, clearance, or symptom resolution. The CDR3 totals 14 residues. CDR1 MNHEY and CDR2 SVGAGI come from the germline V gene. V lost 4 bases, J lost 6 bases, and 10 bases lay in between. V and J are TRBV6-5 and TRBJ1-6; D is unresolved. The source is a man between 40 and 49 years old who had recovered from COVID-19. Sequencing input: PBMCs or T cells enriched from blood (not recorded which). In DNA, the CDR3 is TGTGCCAGCAGTTCCCCCAAGAGTAATTCACCCCTCCACTTT. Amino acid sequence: CASSSPKSNSPLHF.